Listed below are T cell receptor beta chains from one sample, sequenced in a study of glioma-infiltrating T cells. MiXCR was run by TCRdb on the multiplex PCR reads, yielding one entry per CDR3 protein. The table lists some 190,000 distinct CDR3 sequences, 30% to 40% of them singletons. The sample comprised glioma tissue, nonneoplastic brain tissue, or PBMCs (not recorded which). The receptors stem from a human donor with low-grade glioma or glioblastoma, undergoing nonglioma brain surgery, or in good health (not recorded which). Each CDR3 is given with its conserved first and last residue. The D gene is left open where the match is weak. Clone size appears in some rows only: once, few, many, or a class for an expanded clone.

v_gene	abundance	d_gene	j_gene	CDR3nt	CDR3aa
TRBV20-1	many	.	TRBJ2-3	TGCAGTGCCCTTGAGGGAAGCACAGATACGCAGTATTTT	CSALEGSTDTQYF
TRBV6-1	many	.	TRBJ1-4	TGTGCCAGCAGTGAATTTCTCCGGGAAAAACTGTTTTTT	CASSEFLREKLFF
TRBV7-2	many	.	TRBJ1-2	TGTGCCAGCAGCTTAGGTGGCAGACTCTATGGCTACACCTTC	CASSLGGRLYGYTF
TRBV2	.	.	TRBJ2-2	TGTGCCAGCAAGGTGCAGGGTGGGGACACCGGGGAGCTGTTTTTT	CASKVQGGDTGELFF
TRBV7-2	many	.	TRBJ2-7	TGTGCCAGCAGCTTAATGTTTCGGAGCTCGAACTACGAGCAGTACTTC	CASSLMFRSSNYEQYF
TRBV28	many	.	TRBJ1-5	TGTGCCAGCCGCGGGGGGTATAGCAATCAGCCCCAGCATTTT	CASRGGYSNQPQHF
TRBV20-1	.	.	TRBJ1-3	TGCCGTGCCATTCGGGCAGTGAGAAACACCATCTATTTT	CRAIRAVRNTIYF
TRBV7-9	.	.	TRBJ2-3	TGTGCCAGCAGCTCAAACAGCGGAGATACGCAGTATTTT	CASSSNSGDTQYF
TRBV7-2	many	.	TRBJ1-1	TGTGCCAGCAGCTTAGGGCTGGGGACTGAAGCTTTCTTT	CASSLGLGTEAFF
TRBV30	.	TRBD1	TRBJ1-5	TGTGCCTGGAGCCTAGGGACAGGGAATCAGCCCCAGCATTTT	CAWSLGTGNQPQHF
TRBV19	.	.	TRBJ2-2	TGTGCCAGTAGTATACATGGGGCGCCCACCGGGGAGCTGTTTTTT	CASSIHGAPTGELFF
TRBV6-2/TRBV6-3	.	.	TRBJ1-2	TGTGCCAGCAACCCTTCGACGTTCTATGGCTGCACCTTC	CASNPSTFYGCTF
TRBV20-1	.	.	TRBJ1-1	TGCAGTGCTCGCCGAGGGACGGGGGAAGGCTCGCGCTTT	CSARRGTGEGSRF
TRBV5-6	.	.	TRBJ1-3	TGTGCCAGCAGCTTGGGGGACACCATATATTTT	CASSLGDTIYF
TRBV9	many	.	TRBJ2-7	TGTGCCAGCAGCGTAGACGGATACGAGCAGTACTTC	CASSVDGYEQYF
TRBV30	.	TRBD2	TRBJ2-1	TGTGCCTGGAGTGTACCGACTAGCGGAAGGTACAATGAGCAGTTCTTC	CAWSVPTSGRYNEQFF
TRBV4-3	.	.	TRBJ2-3	TGCGCCGGCAGCCAAGTCCCTGGAAACACGCAGTATTTT	CAGSQVPGNTQYF
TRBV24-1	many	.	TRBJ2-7	TGTGCCACCAGTGATTTGTCAGGGACGGGCGAGCAGTACTTC	CATSDLSGTGEQYF
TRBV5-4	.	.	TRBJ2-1	TGTGCCAGCGGCCAAGAACAAGGTAGGCGGGACTACAATGAGCAGTTCTTC	CASGQEQGRRDYNEQFF
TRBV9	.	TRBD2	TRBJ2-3	TGTGCCAGCAGCGTCATGGGACTAGCAGGAGATACGCAGTATTTT	CASSVMGLAGDTQYF
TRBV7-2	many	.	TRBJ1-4	TGTGCCAGCAGCTTGAAGGGGACTAATGAAAAACTGTTTTTT	CASSLKGTNEKLFF
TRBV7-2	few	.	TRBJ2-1	TGTGCCAGCGCCTCCGGACCCGGACCCAGCTCCTACAATGAGCAGTTCTTC	CASASGPGPSSYNEQFF
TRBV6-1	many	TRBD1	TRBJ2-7	TGTGCCAGCAAAGGACAGGGGGCGACCGAGCAGTACTTC	CASKGQGATEQYF
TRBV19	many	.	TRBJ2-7	TGTGCCAGTAGTATAGCGGGTACCTACGAGCAGTACTTC	CASSIAGTYEQYF
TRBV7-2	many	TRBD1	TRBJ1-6	TGTGCCAGCAGCTCGACAGGGGGCCGGAGCTCCTATAATTCACCCCTCCACTTT	CASSSTGGRSSYNSPLHF
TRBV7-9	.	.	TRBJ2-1	TGTGCCAGCAGCTTAGCGGAGAATGGGCAGTTCTTC	CASSLAENGQFF
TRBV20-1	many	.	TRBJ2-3	TGCAGTGCTTTGGGTGGCACAGATACGCAGTATTTT	CSALGGTDTQYF
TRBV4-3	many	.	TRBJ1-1	TGCGCCAGCAGCCAAGATCGCGCAGGGGCCGACACTGAAGCTTTCTTT	CASSQDRAGADTEAFF